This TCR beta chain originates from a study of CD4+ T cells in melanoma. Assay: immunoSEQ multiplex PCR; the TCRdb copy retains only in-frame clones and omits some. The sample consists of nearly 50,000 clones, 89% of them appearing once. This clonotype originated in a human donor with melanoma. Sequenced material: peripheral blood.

CDR3 protein: CASSPPETNNEQFF. CDR3 coding DNA: TGTGCCAGCTCACCACCGGAGACTAATAATGAGCAGTTCTTC. The rearrangement uses TRBV18 and TRBJ2-1, with a possible D match to TRBD2 (5 bases). Trimming stripped 0 bases from V and 7 bases from J, with 10 bases between. The CDR3 loop spans 14 amino acids. CDR1 and CDR2 (germline): KGHSH, LQKENI.